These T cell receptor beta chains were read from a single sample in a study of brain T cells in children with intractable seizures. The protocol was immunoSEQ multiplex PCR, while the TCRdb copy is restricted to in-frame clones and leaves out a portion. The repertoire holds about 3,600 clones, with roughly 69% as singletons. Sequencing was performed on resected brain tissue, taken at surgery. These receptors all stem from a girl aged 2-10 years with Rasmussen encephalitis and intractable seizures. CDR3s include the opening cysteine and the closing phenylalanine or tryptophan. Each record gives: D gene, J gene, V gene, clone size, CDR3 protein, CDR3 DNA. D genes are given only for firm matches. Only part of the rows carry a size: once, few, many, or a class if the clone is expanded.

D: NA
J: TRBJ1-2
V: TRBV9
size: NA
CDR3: CASSDTRRYGYTF
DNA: TGTGCCAGCAGCGACACCCGACGCTATGGCTACACCTTC

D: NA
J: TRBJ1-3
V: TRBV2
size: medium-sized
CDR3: CASGAGALSGNTIYF
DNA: TGTGCCAGCGGGGCAGGGGCCCTCTCTGGAAACACCATATATTTT

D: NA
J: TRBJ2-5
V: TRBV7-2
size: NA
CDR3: CASSFLAGTQYF
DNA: TGTGCCAGCAGCTTTCTGGCCGGGACCCAGTACTTC

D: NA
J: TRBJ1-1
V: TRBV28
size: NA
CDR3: CASSLQGPLNTEAFF
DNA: TGTGCCAGCAGCCTACAAGGGCCCCTCAACACTGAAGCTTTCTTT

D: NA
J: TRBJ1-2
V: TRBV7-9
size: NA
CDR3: CASSLGLRGYTF
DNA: TGTGCCAGCAGCTTAGGGTTGAGGGGCTACACCTTC

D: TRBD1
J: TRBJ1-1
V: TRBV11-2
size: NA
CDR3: CASSLIRGQGLNTEAFF
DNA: TGTGCCAGCAGCTTAATAAGGGGGCAGGGGTTGAACACTGAAGCTTTCTTT

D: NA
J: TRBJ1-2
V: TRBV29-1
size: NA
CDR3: CSERTNYGYTF
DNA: TGCAGCGAACGAACAAACTATGGCTACACCTTC

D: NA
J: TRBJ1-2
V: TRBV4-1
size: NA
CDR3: CASSQAGGYGYTF
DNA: TGCGCCAGCAGCCAAGCAGGAGGCTATGGCTACACCTTC

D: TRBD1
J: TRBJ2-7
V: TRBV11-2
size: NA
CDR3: CASSSRTGRITDEQYF
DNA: TGTGCCAGCAGCTCGCGGACAGGAAGAATTACTGACGAGCAGTACTTC

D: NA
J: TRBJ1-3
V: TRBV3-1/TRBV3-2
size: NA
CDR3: CASSLRSGNTIYF
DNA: TGTGCCAGCAGCCTCCGCTCTGGAAACACCATATATTTT

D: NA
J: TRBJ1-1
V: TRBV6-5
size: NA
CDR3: CASSSGPAELNTEAFF
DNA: TGTGCCAGCAGTTCCGGACCGGCGGAACTGAACACTGAAGCTTTCTTT

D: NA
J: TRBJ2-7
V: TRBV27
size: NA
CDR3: CASSLRRGSSSYEQYF
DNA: TGTGCCAGCAGCCTTCGAAGGGGGAGTAGCTCCTACGAGCAGTACTTC

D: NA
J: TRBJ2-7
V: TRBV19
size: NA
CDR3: CASCVDLRAGKPYEQYF
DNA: TGTGCGAGTTGTGTGGATCTCAGGGCAGGGAAACCCTACGAGCAGTACTTC

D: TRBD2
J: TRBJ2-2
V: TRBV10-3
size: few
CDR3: CAVRTSGTGELFF
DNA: TGTGCCGTCCGGACTAGCGGAACCGGGGAGCTGTTTTTT

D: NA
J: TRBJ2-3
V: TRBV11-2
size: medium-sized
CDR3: CASSSGGLNTQYF
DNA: TGTGCCAGCAGCTCTGGAGGCTTAAATACGCAGTATTTT

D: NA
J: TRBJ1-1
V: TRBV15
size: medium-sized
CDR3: CATSRERRGTEAFF
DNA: TGTGCCACCAGCAGAGAGAGGAGGGGCACTGAAGCTTTCTTT

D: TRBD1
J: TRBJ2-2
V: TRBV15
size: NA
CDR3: CATSRGTGVTGELFF
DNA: TGTGCCACCAGCAGGGGGACAGGGGTCACCGGGGAGCTGTTTTTT

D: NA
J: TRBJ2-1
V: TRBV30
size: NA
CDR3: CAWNGATGNNEQFF
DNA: TGTGCCTGGAACGGGGCGACCGGCAACAATGAGCAGTTCTTC

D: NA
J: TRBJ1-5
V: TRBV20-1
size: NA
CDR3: CSASRRGLRNQPQHF
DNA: TGCAGTGCTAGTCGGCGGGGGCTCCGCAATCAGCCCCAGCATTTT

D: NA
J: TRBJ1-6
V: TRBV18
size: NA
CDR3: CASSPYRVRRFNSPLHF
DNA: TGTGCCAGCTCACCATATCGTGTCCGGCGGTTTAATTCACCCCTCCACTTT

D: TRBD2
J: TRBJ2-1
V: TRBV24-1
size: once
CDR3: CATSRAGGGEQFF
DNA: TGTGCCACCAGTCGGGCGGGAGGGGGTGAGCAGTTCTTC

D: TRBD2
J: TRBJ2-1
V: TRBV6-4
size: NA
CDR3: CASSEKRGALGSEQFF
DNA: TGTGCCAGCAGTGAAAAGCGGGGGGCCCTAGGGAGTGAGCAGTTCTTC

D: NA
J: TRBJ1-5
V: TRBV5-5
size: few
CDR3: CASSLVGGQPQHF
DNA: TGTGCCAGCAGCTTAGTCGGGGGACAGCCCCAGCATTTT